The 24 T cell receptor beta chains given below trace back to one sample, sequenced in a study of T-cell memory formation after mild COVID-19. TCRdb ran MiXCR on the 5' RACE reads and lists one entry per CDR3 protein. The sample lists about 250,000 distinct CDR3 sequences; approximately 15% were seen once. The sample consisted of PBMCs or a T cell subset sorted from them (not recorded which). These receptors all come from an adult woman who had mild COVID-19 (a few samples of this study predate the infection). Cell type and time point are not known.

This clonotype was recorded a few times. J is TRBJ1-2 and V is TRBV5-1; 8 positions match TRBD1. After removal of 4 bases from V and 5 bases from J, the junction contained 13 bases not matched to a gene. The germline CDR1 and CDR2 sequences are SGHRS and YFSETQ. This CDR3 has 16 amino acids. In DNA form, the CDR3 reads TGCGCCAGCAGCCCCGAGGGCAGGGGGCGCGGGTATGGCTACACCTTC. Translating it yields CASSPEGRGRGYGYTF.

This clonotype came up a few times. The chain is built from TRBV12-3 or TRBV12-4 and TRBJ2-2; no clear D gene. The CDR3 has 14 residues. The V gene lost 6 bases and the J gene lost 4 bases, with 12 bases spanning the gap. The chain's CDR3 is CASSLGISTGELFF. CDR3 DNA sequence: TGTGCCAGCAGCCTAGGAATCAGCACCGGGGAGCTGTTTTTT.

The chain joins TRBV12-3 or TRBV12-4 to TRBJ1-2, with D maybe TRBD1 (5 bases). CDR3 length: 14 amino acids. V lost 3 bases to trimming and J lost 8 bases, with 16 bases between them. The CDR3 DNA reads TGTGCCAGCAGTTTTGGCAGGGTTATAGACGGCTACACCTTC. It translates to CASSFGRVIDGYTF.

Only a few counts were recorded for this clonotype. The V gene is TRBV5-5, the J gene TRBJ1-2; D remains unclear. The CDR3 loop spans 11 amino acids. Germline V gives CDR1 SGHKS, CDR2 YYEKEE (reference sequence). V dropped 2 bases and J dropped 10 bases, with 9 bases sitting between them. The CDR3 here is CASSLRADYTF. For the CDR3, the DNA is TGTGCCAGCAGCTTACGCGCGGACTACACCTTC. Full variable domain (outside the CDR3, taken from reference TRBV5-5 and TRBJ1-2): DAGVTQSPTHLIKTRGQQVTLRCSPISGHKSVSWYQQVLGQGPQFIFQYYEKEERGRGNFPDRFSARQFPNYSSELNVNALLLGDSALYLCASSLRADYTFGSGTRLTVV.

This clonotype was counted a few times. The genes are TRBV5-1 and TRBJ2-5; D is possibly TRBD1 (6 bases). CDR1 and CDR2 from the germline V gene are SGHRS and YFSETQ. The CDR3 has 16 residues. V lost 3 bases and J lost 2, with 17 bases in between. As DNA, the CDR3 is TGCGCCAGCAGCTCTGGACAGACCAGCCCTCAAGAGACCCAGTACTTC. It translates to CASSSGQTSPQETQYF. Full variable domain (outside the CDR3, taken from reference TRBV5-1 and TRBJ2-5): KAGVTQTPRYLIKTRGQQVTLSCSPISGHRSVSWYQQTPGQGLQFLFEYFSETQRNKGNFPGRFSGRQFSNSRSEMNVSTLELGDSALYLCASSSGQTSPQETQYFGPGTRLLVL.

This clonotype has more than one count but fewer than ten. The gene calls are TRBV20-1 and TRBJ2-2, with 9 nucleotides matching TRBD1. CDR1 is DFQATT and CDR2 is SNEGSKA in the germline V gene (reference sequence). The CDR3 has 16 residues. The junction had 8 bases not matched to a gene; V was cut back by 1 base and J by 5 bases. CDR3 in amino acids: CSARAGTGFLTGELFF. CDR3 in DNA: TGCAGTGCTAGAGCCGGGACAGGGTTCTTGACCGGGGAGCTGTTTTTT.

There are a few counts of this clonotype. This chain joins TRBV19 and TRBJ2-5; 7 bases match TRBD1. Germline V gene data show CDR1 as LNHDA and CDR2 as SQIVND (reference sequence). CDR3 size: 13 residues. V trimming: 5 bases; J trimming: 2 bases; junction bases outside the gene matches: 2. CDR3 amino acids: CASSGTAQETQYF. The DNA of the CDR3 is TGTGCCAGTAGTGGGACAGCTCAAGAGACCCAGTACTTC.

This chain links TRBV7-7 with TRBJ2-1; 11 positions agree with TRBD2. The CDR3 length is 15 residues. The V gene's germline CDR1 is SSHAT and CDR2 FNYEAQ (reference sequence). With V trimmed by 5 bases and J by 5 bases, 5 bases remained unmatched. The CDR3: CASSPLSGGDNEQFF. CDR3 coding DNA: TGTGCCAGCAGCCCCCTTAGCGGGGGGGACAATGAGCAGTTCTTC.

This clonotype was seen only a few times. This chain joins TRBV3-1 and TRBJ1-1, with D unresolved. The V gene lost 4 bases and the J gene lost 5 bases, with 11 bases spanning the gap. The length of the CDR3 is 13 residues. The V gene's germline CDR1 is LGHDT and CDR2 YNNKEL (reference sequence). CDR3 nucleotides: TGTGCCAGCAGCCTGAACGTGCGGACTGAAGCTTTCTTT. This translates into CASSLNVRTEAFF.

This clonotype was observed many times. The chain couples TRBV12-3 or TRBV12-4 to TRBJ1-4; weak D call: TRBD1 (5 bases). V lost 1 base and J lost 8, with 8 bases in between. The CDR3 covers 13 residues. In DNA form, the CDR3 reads TGTGCCAGCAGTTTAGGACAGAGAGAAAAACTGTTTTTT. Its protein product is CASSLGQREKLFF.

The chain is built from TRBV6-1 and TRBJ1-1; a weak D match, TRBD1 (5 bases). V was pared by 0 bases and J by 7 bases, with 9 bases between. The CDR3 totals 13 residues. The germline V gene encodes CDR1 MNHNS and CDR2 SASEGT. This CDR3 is CASSEAGQDEAFF. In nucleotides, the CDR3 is TGTGCCAGCAGTGAAGCGGGGCAGGATGAAGCTTTCTTT.

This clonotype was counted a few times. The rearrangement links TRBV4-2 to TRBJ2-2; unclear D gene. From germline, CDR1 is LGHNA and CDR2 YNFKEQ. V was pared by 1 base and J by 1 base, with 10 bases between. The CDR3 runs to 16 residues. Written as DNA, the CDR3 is TGTGCCAGCAGCCAAGCTAGGGTAGAGAACACCGGGGAGCTGTTTTTT. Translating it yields CASSQARVENTGELFF.

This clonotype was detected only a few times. The CDR3 region has the DNA TGCGCCAGCAGCTTGGATCCGGGACAGGGGGATTCCTACGAGCAGTACTTC. Protein: CASSLDPGQGDSYEQYF. The chain links TRBV5-1 to TRBJ2-7, with 11 bases matching TRBD1. Germline loops: CDR1 SGHRS, CDR2 YFSETQ. This CDR3 is 17 amino acids long. V lost 0 bases and J lost 1; bases outside the gene matches: 6.

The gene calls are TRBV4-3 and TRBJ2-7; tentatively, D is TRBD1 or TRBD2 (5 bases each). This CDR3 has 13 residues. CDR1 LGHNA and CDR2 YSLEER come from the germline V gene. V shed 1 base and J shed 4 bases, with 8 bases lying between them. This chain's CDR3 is CASSQGDRYEQYF. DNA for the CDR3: TGCGCCAGCAGCCAAGGGGACCGGTACGAGCAGTACTTC.

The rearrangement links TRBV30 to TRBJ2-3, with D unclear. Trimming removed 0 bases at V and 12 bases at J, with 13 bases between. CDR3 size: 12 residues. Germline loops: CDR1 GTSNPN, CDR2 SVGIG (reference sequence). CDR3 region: CAWSVEPKVQYF. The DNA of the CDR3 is TGTGCCTGGAGTGTAGAGCCCAAGGTCCAGTATTTT.

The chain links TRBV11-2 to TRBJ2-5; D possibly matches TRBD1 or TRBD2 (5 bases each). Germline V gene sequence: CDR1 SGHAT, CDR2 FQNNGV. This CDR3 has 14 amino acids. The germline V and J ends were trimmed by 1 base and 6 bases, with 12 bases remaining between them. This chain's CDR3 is CASSLVAGSKTQYF. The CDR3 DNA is TGTGCCAGCAGCTTAGTAGCAGGGAGCAAGACCCAGTACTTC.

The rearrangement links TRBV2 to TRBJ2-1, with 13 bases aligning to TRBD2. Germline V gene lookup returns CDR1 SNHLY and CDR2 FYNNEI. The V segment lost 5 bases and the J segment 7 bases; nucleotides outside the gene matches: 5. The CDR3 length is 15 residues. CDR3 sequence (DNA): TGTGCCAGCAGTTCCGGGACTAGCGGGGTTAATGAGCAGTTCTTC. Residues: CASSSGTSGVNEQFF.

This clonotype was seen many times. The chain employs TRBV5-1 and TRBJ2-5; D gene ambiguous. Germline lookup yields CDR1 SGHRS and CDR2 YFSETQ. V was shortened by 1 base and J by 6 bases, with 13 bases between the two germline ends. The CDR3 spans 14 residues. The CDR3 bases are TGCGCCAGCAGCTTGAACGTCCTCGGCCAGACCCAGTACTTC. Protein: CASSLNVLGQTQYF.

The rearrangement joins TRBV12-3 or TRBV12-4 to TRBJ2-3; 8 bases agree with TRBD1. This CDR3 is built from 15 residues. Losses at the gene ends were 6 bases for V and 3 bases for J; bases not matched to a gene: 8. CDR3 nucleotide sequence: TGTGCCAGCAGGACCGGGACAGGATCGACAGATACGCAGTATTTT. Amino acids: CASRTGTGSTDTQYF.

CDR3 sequence (DNA): TGCAGTGCTAGAGATCAAGGGACAGTAAATTCACCCCTCCACTTT. Its protein is CSARDQGTVNSPLHF. The chain joins TRBV20-1 to TRBJ1-6; 7 bases are a match to TRBD1. After removal of 0 bases from V and 7 bases from J, the junction contained 6 bases not matched to a gene. The germline CDR1 and CDR2 sequences are DFQATT and SNEGSKA (reference sequence). The CDR3 consists of 15 residues.

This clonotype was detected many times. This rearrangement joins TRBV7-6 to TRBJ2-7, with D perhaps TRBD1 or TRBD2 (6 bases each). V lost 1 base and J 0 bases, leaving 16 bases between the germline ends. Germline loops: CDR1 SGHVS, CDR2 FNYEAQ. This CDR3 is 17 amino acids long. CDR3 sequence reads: CASSLGVRGATSYEQYF. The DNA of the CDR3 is TGTGCCAGCAGCTTAGGGGTGAGGGGGGCGACCTCCTACGAGCAGTACTTC. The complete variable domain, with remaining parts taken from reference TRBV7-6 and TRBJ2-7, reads GAGVSQSPRYKVTKRGQDVALRCDPISGHVSLYWYRQALGQGPEFLTYFNYEAQQDKSGLPNDRFSAERPEGSISTLTIQRTEQRDSAMYRCASSLGVRGATSYEQYFGPGTRLTVT.

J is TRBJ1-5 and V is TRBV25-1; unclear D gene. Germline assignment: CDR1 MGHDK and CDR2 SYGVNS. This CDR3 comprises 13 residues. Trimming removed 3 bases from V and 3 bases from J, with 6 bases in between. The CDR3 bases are TGTGCCAGCAGTGAGACGGCCAATCAGCCCCAGCATTTT. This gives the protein CASSETANQPQHF.

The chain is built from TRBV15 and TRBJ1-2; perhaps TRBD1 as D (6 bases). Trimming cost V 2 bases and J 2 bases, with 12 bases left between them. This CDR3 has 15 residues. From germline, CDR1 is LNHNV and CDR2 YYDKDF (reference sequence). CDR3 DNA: TGTGCCACCAGCAGAAAAGGCGGGGGCAACTATGGCTACACCTTC. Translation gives CATSRKGGGNYGYTF.

CDR3 DNA sequence: TGCGCCAGCAGCCCACTAAAGGACAGGGTGAGGGGTAAGACTGAAGCTTTCTTT. Translated, it gives CASSPLKDRVRGKTEAFF. The rearrangement uses TRBV5-1 and TRBJ1-1, with 8 bases identical to TRBD1. V gave up 4 bases and J gave up 5 bases; unmatched junction bases: 19. This CDR3 has 18 amino acids. Germline CDR1 and CDR2: SGHRS and YFSETQ.